This TCR beta chain was retrieved from a study of cytomegalovirus exposure and HLA in healthy donors. Study findings and constraints: Most of the TCR beta V segments (in an earlier analysis) were productive either about 90% or about 30% of the time. Later analysis identified 15,000 to 20,000 TCR beta sequences associated with HLA alleles, using a false discovery rate threshold of 0.05. One variant, a missense change in DCLRE1C, was linked in a later analysis to TCR beta V- and J-gene trimming. Some TCR beta chains (more than 150 of them) were listed as cytomegalovirus-associated.

The study ran its PCR with 60 Vbeta and 13 Jbeta primers. Sequencing was performed with immunoSEQ multiplex PCR; in TCRdb, only in-frame clones are kept and a portion is missing. The table has 150,000 to 200,000 clones, roughly 80% seen once. This clone was observed a handful of times. Its matching antigen is unknown. CDR1 MNHEY and CDR2 SMNVEV come from the germline V gene (reference sequence). CDR3 length: 20 amino acids. The V segment lost 6 bases and the J segment 4 bases; nucleotides outside the gene matches: 26. This receptor was identified in a boy younger than 18 in good health and CMV-seronegative. This chain joins TRBV27 and TRBJ2-5, with 7 bases that match TRBD2. The sequencing input was PBMCs. CDR3 in amino acids: CASSRFRLADLTRNGETQYF. The CDR3 DNA is TGTGCCAGCAGCCGGTTCCGGCTAGCGGACCTAACGAGGAATGGAGAGACCCAGTACTTC.